This passage covers 2 T cell receptor beta chains from one sample sequenced in a study of OX40 agonist ivuxolimab in advanced cancers. The assay was immunoSEQ multiplex PCR, and TCRdb's table has in-frame clones only and misses some. The repertoire has roughly 42,000 clones, around 87% of them found once; the top ten carry about 15%. The source was CD4+ or CD8+ T cells sorted from blood, collected in a trial of the OX40 agonist ivuxolimab. The receptors stem from an adult with an advanced solid tumor such as melanoma, head and neck, liver or kidney cancer.

CDR3 sequence reads: CASTDRGGWSPLHF. The CDR3 nucleotides are TGTGCCAGCACGGACAGGGGCGGGTGGTCACCCCTCCACTTT. J is TRBJ1-6 and V is TRBV6-1; the match to TRBD1 covers 9 bases. The CDR3 is made up of 14 amino acids. Germline trimming cut 7 bases from V and 10 bases from J; bases unmatched to any gene: 8. Per germline, CDR1 MNHNS and CDR2 SASEGT.

This chain connects TRBV21-1 to TRBJ1-5; the D call TRBD1 from the table was never checked on the DNA. TRBV21-1 is labeled a pseudogene. The CDR3 sequence is 20 residues long. CDR3 residues: CASSSIQNKTGNHSNQPQHF. The CDR3 region has the DNA TGTGCCAGCAGCTCGATCCAAAATAAGACAGGGAACCATAGCAATCAGCCCCAGCATTTT.